This passage covers 26 T cell receptor beta chains from one sample sequenced in a study of regulatory T cells. Study conclusions and caveats: In CD3G-deficient patients, conventional CD4+ T cells were enriched for hydrophobic CDR3 residues at positions 6 and 7.

Antigen specificity for these receptors is unknown. Primers: 52 TRBV forward and 13 TRBJ reverse. Some clones are missing from TCRdb's copy, which holds only in-frame ones; the method was immunoSEQ multiplex PCR. The sample lists tens of thousands of clones, roughly 90% occurring once. Sequencing was done on a sample of conventional CD4+ T cells sorted from blood. The source of these receptors is a child aged 10-17 years with CD3G deficiency.

The genes are TRBV7-8 and TRBJ1-1; 8 positions agree with TRBD1. Germline V gives CDR1 SGHVS, CDR2 FQNEAQ. Unmatched junction bases numbered 0, after V lost 1 base and J lost 5 bases. The CDR3 consists of 13 residues. In DNA form, the CDR3 reads TGTGCCAGCAGCTTAGACAGGGGGACTGAAGCTTTCTTT. Translation gives CASSLDRGTEAFF.

The chain has TRBV19 and TRBJ2-2, with D perhaps matching TRBD2 (5 bases). This CDR3 region has 16 residues. The germline V gene has CDR1 LNHDA and CDR2 SQIVND (reference sequence). V was pared by 3 bases and J by 5 bases, with 16 bases between. This CDR3 is CASSIGVTRGTGELFF. In DNA, the CDR3 is TGTGCCAGTAGTATTGGAGTGACCCGGGGAACCGGGGAGCTGTTTTTT.

The chain carries TRBV6-1 and TRBJ1-1, with D possibly being TRBD1 (6 bases). The germline gives CDR1 MNHNS, CDR2 SASEGT. The CDR3 totals 13 residues. V lost 6 bases and J lost 2, with 10 bases in between. The CDR3 DNA follows: TGTGCCAGCAGAGGGACACCTAACACTGAAGCTTTCTTT. This sequence encodes CASRGTPNTEAFF.

The chain links TRBV10-2 to TRBJ2-5, with D hard to call. Germline CDR1 WSHSY, CDR2 SAAADI. The CDR3 covers 14 residues. V shed 7 bases and J shed 2 bases, with 14 bases lying between them. The CDR3 DNA reads TGCGCCAGCAAGGAAGGGTGGAAGCAAGAGACCCAGTACTTC. Its translation: CASKEGWKQETQYF.

The chain is built from TRBV28 and TRBJ1-2; D is unclear. V was pared by 4 bases and J by 8 bases, with 11 bases between. The CDR3 contains 12 residues. Germline-derived CDR1 and CDR2 are MDHEN and SYDVKM. The CDR3 coding sequence is TGTGCCAGCAGTTCTACTTCCACGGGCTACACCTTC. Protein product: CASSSTSTGYTF.

The gene calls are TRBV4-1 and TRBJ2-1; 9 bases are a match to TRBD2. Germline lookup yields CDR1 MGHRA and CDR2 YSYEKL. The junction had 5 bases not matched to a gene; V was cut back by 1 base and J by 7 bases. The CDR3 is made up of 15 amino acids. DNA for the CDR3: TGCGCCAGCAGCCAAGGTCTAGCGGGATGGAATGAGCAGTTCTTC. Translation gives CASSQGLAGWNEQFF.

J is TRBJ1-2 and V is TRBV6-6; 9 bases are a match to TRBD1. Looked up from germline, CDR1 is MNHNY and CDR2 is SVGAGI (reference sequence). The junction had 5 bases not matched to a gene; V was cut back by 7 bases and J by 2 bases. The CDR3 spans 14 residues. The CDR3 nucleotides are TGTGCCAGCACCGGGACAGGGAGAAACTATGGCTACACCTTC. Translated, it gives CASTGTGRNYGYTF.

The V gene is TRBV19, the J gene TRBJ2-7; the D gene is possibly TRBD2 (7 bases). Germline V gene sequence: CDR1 LNHDA, CDR2 SQIVND (reference sequence). The CDR3 runs to 15 residues. Deletions cut 1 base from V and 3 bases from J, with 13 bases between. This CDR3 reads CASSIAPGEGYEQYF. CDR3 DNA: TGTGCCAGTAGTATAGCCCCAGGGGAGGGCTACGAGCAGTACTTC. The variable domain in full, completed from reference TRBV19 and TRBJ2-7, reads DGGITQSPKYLFRKEGQNVTLSCEQNLNHDAMYWYRQDPGQGLRLIYYSQIVNDFQKGDIAEGYSVSREKKESFPLTVTSAQKNPTAFYLCASSIAPGEGYEQYFGPGTRLTVT.

V and J are TRBV5-1 and TRBJ2-1, with TRBD2 matching 8 bases. The J segment lost 6 bases and the V segment lost 4 bases, leaving 3 bases of the junction unmatched. The CDR3 is made up of 13 amino acids. Germline values: CDR1 SGHRS, CDR2 YFSETQ. The CDR3: CASSAGTSNEQFF. DNA of the CDR3: TGCGCCAGCAGCGCGGGGACTAGCAATGAGCAGTTCTTC.

The rearrangement joins TRBV6-1 to TRBJ2-3; 8 nucleotides align to TRBD1. V was pared by 6 bases and J by 3 bases, with 5 bases of the junction left unmatched. CDR1 MNHNS and CDR2 SASEGT come from the germline V gene. This CDR3 spans 14 amino acids. The CDR3 DNA follows: TGTGCCAGCAGCCGACAGGGGCGAACAGATACGCAGTATTTT. Encoded protein: CASSRQGRTDTQYF.

This chain links TRBV5-1 with TRBJ1-2, with 11 nucleotides matching TRBD1. Looked up from germline, CDR1 is SGHRS and CDR2 is YFSETQ. The CDR3 sequence is 16 residues long. V lost 5 bases to trimming and J lost 0 bases; unmatched junction nucleotides: 6. Written as DNA, the CDR3 is TGCGCCAGCAGTTCGGGACAGGGGGAGGCTAACTATGGCTACACCTTC. Translated: CASSSGQGEANYGYTF.

The chain recombines TRBV7-3 with TRBJ2-5; tentatively, D is TRBD1 (5 bases). Germline-derived CDR1 and CDR2 are SGHTA and FQGTGA. Trimming pared 1 base from V and 4 bases from J, leaving 13 bases between. This CDR3 comprises 15 residues. Here the CDR3 reads CASSLSGRDGETQYF. CDR3 in DNA: TGTGCCAGCAGCTTAAGCGGCAGGGATGGAGAGACCCAGTACTTC. Looking up the rest from reference TRBV7-3 and TRBJ2-5 gives the full variable domain: GAGVSQTPSNKVTEKGKYVELRCDPISGHTALYWYRQSLGQGPEFLIYFQGTGAADDSGLPNDRFFAVRPEGSVSTLKIQRTERGDSAVYLCASSLSGRDGETQYFGPGTRLLVL.

This chain connects TRBV5-1 to TRBJ1-2; weak D call: TRBD1 (6 bases). The CDR3 is made up of 15 amino acids. Trimming pared 0 bases from V and 4 bases from J, leaving 13 bases between. CDR1 is SGHRS, CDR2 YFSETQ, per germline. The CDR3 DNA reads as TGCGCCAGCAGCTTGGCCCCGGGGGGCAGCTATGGCTACACCTTC. Translating it yields CASSLAPGGSYGYTF.

The chain carries TRBV7-8 and TRBJ2-7; weak D call: TRBD1 (6 bases). The V end was cut by 5 bases, the J end by 4 bases, with 18 bases between. Germline lookup yields CDR1 SGHVS and CDR2 FQNEAQ. The CDR3 runs 15 residues. CDR3 nucleotide sequence: TGTGCCAGCAGCGACATCGGGACAAAGCCTTACGAGCAGTACTTC. Translated, it gives CASSDIGTKPYEQYF. The complete variable domain, with remaining parts taken from reference TRBV7-8 and TRBJ2-7, reads GAGVSQSPRYKVAKRGQDVALRCDPISGHVSLFWYQQALGQGPEFLTYFQNEAQLDKSGLPSDRFFAERPEGSVSTLKIQRTQQEDSAVYLCASSDIGTKPYEQYFGPGTRLTVT.

The chain recombines TRBV5-1 with TRBJ2-7; TRBD2 matches at 10 bases. Germline CDR1 and CDR2: SGHRS and YFSETQ. The CDR3 sequence is 17 residues long. The trim removed 2 bases at V and 3 bases at J, leaving 11 bases unmatched. The CDR3 reads CASSFGGVAGGSYEQYF. The CDR3 region has the DNA TGCGCCAGCAGCTTCGGAGGAGTAGCGGGAGGAAGCTACGAGCAGTACTTC.

The V gene is TRBV6-6, the J gene TRBJ1-1; tentative D call: TRBD1 (6 bases). The CDR3 runs 14 residues. V was trimmed by 2 bases and J by 1 base, leaving 8 bases between them. Germline CDR1 reads MNHNY; CDR2 reads SVGAGI (reference sequence). The CDR3 protein is CASSYATGNTEAFF. For the CDR3, the DNA is TGTGCCAGCAGTTACGCGACAGGGAACACTGAAGCTTTCTTT.

The CDR3 loop reads CASHPDSPTGELFF. CDR3 in DNA: TGCGCCAGCCACCCCGACAGCCCCACCGGGGAGCTGTTTTTT. This chain links TRBV5-1 with TRBJ2-2; tentatively, D is TRBD1 (5 bases). V lost 7 bases, J lost 4 bases, and 14 bases lay in between. The CDR3 covers 14 residues. Germline loops: CDR1 SGHRS, CDR2 YFSETQ.

The chain couples TRBV5-1 to TRBJ2-1; 9 bases map to TRBD2. Germline CDR1 is SGHRS and CDR2 is YFSETQ. CDR3 length equals 13 residues. Trimming took 0 bases from V and 12 from J; bases not matched to a gene: 4. As DNA, the CDR3 is TGCGCCAGCAGCTTGGCTAGCGGGGCCATGCAGTTCTTC. It specifies CASSLASGAMQFF.

The chain employs TRBV5-1 and TRBJ2-7, with 8 bases identical to TRBD1. The germline gives CDR1 SGHRS, CDR2 YFSETQ. V lost 4 bases to trimming and J lost 0 bases; unmatched junction nucleotides: 6. The CDR3 is 15 residues long. The CDR3 sequence: CASSLGTGDSYEQYF. For the CDR3, the DNA is TGCGCCAGCAGCCTCGGGACAGGCGACTCCTACGAGCAGTACTTC.

The V and J genes are TRBV7-9 and TRBJ1-4; 7 positions agree with TRBD1. This CDR3 contains 16 residues. The germline V gene encodes CDR1 SEHNR and CDR2 FQNEAQ (reference sequence). J lost 6 bases, V lost 2 bases, and 9 bases had no gene match. The CDR3 is CASSLTRTGRDEKLFF. CDR3 DNA sequence: TGTGCCAGCAGCTTAACCCGGACAGGCCGGGATGAAAAACTGTTTTTT.

The genes are TRBV28 and TRBJ2-7; 9 bases are shared with TRBD2. Germline CDR1 is MDHEN and CDR2 is SYDVKM. The V segment lost 8 bases and the J segment 0 bases; nucleotides outside the gene matches: 11. The CDR3 runs 16 residues. Here the CDR3 reads CASAPSGTSYSYEQYF. The CDR3 nucleotides read TGTGCCAGCGCCCCTAGCGGGACTAGTTACTCCTACGAGCAGTACTTC.

A few counts support this clone. The CDR3: CASSLEVAGRGGYTF. The CDR3 coding sequence is TGCGCCAGCAGCTTGGAGGTCGCAGGCCGGGGTGGCTACACCTTC. The chain couples TRBV5-1 to TRBJ1-2; no reliable D call. CDR3 size: 15 residues. CDR1 is SGHRS, CDR2 YFSETQ, per germline. V was pared by 0 bases and J by 7 bases, with 16 bases between.

V and J are TRBV5-1 and TRBJ1-1; perhaps TRBD1 as D (5 bases). Germline assignment: CDR1 SGHRS and CDR2 YFSETQ. This CDR3 contains 15 residues. Between the trimmed V and J ends, which lost 0 bases and 5 bases, there was a span of 14 bases. DNA of the CDR3: TGCGCCAGCAGCTTGGATGGGGGTAGAGGGACTGAAGCTTTCTTT. This sequence encodes CASSLDGGRGTEAFF.

The chain joins TRBV28 to TRBJ2-1, with 7 bases matching TRBD2. The CDR3 is 16 amino acids. The J segment lost 7 bases and the V segment lost 1 base, leaving 10 bases of the junction unmatched. Looked up from germline, CDR1 is MDHEN and CDR2 is SYDVKM. The CDR3 loop is CASSLYGAGAWNEQFF. The DNA for the CDR3 is TGTGCCAGCAGTTTATACGGGGCGGGAGCATGGAATGAGCAGTTCTTC.

The rearrangement uses TRBV6-1 and TRBJ2-3, with TRBD2 matching over 8 bases. The CDR3 consists of 14 residues. V trimming: 6 bases; J trimming: 3 bases; junction bases outside the gene matches: 5. Germline V gives CDR1 MNHNS, CDR2 SASEGT. For the CDR3, the DNA is TGTGCCAGCAGAGCGGGGGAGAGAACAGATACGCAGTATTTT. Its translation is CASRAGERTDTQYF.

A note on this clone: One end of the junction varies from germline; a read error may be responsible. The sample carries other DNA sequences with the same CDR3. The V call is TRBV18, the J call TRBJ1-1, with no clear D. This CDR3 is 12 amino acids long. Germline CDR1 reads KGHSH; CDR2 reads LQKENI. The CDR3 DNA sequence: TGTGCCAGCTCACCAGGGAAAACTGAGGCTTTCTTT. Residues: CASSPGKTEAFF.